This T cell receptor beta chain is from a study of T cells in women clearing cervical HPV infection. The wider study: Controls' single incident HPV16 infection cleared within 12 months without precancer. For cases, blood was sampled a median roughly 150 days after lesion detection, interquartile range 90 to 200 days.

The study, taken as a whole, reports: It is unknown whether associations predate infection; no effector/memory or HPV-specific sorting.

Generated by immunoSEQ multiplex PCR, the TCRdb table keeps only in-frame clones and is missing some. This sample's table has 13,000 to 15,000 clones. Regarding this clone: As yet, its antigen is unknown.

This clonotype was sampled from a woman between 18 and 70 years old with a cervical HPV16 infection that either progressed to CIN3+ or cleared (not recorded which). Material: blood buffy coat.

CDR3 region: CAWRVQGGETQYF. The DNA read from the CDR3 is TGTGCCTGGAGGGTACAGGGAGGAGAGACC. This rearrangement joins TRBV30 to TRBJ2-5; D tentatively fits TRBD1 or TRBD2 (6 bases each). The observed sequence ends 3 residues before the CDR3 terminus, with the missing tail filled in from the germline J gene. This CDR3 spans 13 amino acids. Deletions cut 3 bases from V and 4 bases from J, with 12 bases between. Germline lookup yields CDR1 GTSNPN and CDR2 SVGIG (reference sequence).